The clone carrying this T cell receptor beta chain appeared once. The antigen remains undetermined. The data derive from a study of T cell responses to AZD1222 COVID-19 vaccine. Study-level information: Pooled samples include second doses given at about 4 or 12 weeks. General study points: A mostly white British donor set with more females was recruited, and clonal diversity was possibly underestimated. Repertoires were sampled only after the peak T cell response.

Assay: immunoSEQ multiplex PCR; the TCRdb copy retains only in-frame clones and omits some. The table lists about 100,000 clones, around 90% of them singletons, with over 1.5% in the top ten. Germline CDR1 and CDR2: MDHEN and SYDVKM. The CDR3 consists of 15 residues. Trimming removed 3 bases from V and 7 bases from J, with 16 bases in between. This receptor was obtained from an adult in good health. The chain combines TRBV28 with TRBJ1-5, with a tentative D call TRBD1 (5 bases). The specimen comprised peripheral blood, sampled on day 0 of AZD1222 vaccination. DNA of the CDR3: TGTGCCAGCAGTTTCAGGACACTTCTCTACCAGCCCCAGCATTTT. It yields the protein CASSFRTLLYQPQHF.